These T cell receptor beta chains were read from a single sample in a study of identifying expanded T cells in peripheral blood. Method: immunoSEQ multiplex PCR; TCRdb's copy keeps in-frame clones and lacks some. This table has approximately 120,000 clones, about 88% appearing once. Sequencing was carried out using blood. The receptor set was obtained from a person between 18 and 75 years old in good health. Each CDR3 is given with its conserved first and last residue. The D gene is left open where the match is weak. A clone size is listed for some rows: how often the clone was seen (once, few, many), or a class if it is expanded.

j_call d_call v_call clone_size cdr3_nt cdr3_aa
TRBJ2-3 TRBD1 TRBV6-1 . TGTGCCAGCGGGGGGACAGGGATAGATACGCAGTATTTT CASGGTGIDTQYF
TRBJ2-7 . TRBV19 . TGTGCCAGTAGTATAGGATCGGGCAACGAGCAGTACTTC CASSIGSGNEQYF
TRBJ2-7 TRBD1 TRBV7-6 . TGTGCCAGCAGCCGACGGGACAGGGAGGGCGAGCAGTACTTC CASSRRDREGEQYF
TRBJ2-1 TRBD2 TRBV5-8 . TGTGCCAGCAGCTCGGCGGGAGAACGTCGGTACAATGAGCAGTTCTTC CASSSAGERRYNEQFF
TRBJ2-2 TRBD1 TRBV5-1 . TGCGCCAGCAGCTTGGGCGTCAGGGGGAATACCGGGGAGCTGTTTTTT CASSLGVRGNTGELFF
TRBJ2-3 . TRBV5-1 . TGCGCCAGCAGCCGGGACGGCTCTAGCACAGATACGCAGTATTTT CASSRDGSSTDTQYF
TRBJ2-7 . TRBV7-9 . TGTGCCAGCAGCTTAGCAGGGGGAGAAACCTACGAGCAGTACTTC CASSLAGGETYEQYF
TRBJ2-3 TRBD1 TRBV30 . TGTGCCTGGAGTGTCGGGACAGGCGCGATCACAGATACGCAGTATTTT CAWSVGTGAITDTQYF
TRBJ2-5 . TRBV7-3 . TGTGCCAGCAGCTTAGGAGCAGGGGTTCAAGAGACCCAGTACTTC CASSLGAGVQETQYF
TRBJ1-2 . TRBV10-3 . TGTGCCATCAGTGGTCATTGGGGCGGCTACACCTTC CAISGHWGGYTF
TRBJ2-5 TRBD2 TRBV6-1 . TGTGCCAGCACCTTATTTAGCGGGAGGGGAGAGACCCAGTACTTC CASTLFSGRGETQYF
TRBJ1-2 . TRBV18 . TGTGCCAGCTCACCACTAAAACGGAATGGCTACACCTTC CASSPLKRNGYTF
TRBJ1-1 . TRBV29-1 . TGCAGCGTTGAAGGTCGGGGGCGAGCTGAAGCTTTCTTT CSVEGRGRAEAFF
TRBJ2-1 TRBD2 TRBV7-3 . TGTGCCAGCAGCATGCCCGGGACTAGCGGGAGCAGCTCCTACAATGAGCAGTTCTTC CASSMPGTSGSSSYNEQFF
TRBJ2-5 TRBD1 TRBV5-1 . TGCGCCAGCAGGTCCGGGACAGGTGGGCAAGAGACCCAGTACTTC CASRSGTGGQETQYF
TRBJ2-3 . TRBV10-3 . TGTGCCATCAGTGCAGGGGCAATGGTAGATACGCAGTATTTT CAISAGAMVDTQYF
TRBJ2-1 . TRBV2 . TGTGCCAGCAGAGATACCAAAAGCTCCTACAATGAGCAGTTCTTC CASRDTKSSYNEQFF
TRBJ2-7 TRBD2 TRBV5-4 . TGTGCCAGCAGCTTGAGGGGGCGGGCTAGCGGGAGCAACCCCTACGAGCAGTACTTC CASSLRGRASGSNPYEQYF
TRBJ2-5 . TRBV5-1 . TGCGCCAGCAGCTTGGAAGGGGCGCCAACTCAAGAGACCCAGTACTTC CASSLEGAPTQETQYF
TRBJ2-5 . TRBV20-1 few TGCAGTGCTAGCATCCAAGAGACCCAGTACTTC CSASIQETQYF
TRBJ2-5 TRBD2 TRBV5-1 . TGCGCCAGCAGCCTGATGGGCGGGAGGGCCAGGGAGACCCAGTACTTC CASSLMGGRARETQYF
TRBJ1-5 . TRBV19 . TGTGCCAGTAGTGGGGCGACAGATAGTTACAATCAGCCCCAGCATTTT CASSGATDSYNQPQHF
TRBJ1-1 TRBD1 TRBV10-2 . TGCGCCAGCAGTGAGTCCACAGGGGGCGCTGGGACTGAAGCTTTCTTT CASSESTGGAGTEAFF
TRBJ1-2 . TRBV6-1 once TGTGCCAGCAGTGAATCTAGAAACACCTTC CASSESRNTF
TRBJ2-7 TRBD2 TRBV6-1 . TGTGCCAGCAGGCCTACTAGCGGGGGCTACGAGCAGTACTTC CASRPTSGGYEQYF
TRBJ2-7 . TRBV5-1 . TGCGCCAGCAGCGGCGGACGGTCGGGAGAGCAGTACTTC CASSGGRSGEQYF
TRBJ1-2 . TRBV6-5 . TGTGCCAGCACCTCGTCCTTTTTGGGCTACACCTTC CASTSSFLGYTF
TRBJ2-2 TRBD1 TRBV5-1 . TGCGCCAGCAGCTCCGGACAGGGGGCAGCCACCGGGGAGCTGTTTTTT CASSSGQGAATGELFF
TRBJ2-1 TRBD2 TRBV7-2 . TGTGCCAGCAGCACACCCAACCCTAGCGGGGAGCAGTTCTTC CASSTPNPSGEQFF
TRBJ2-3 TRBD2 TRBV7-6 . TGTGCCAGCAGCTCTAGGGGATCAGCGGGGGGAGGCACAGATACGCAGTATTTT CASSSRGSAGGGTDTQYF
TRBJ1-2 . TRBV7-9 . TGTGCCAGCAGCTTAATGGGGTCAGCAAACTATGGCTACACCTTC CASSLMGSANYGYTF
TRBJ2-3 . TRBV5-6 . TGTGCCAGCAGTCCAGGGTGGGCCACTAGCACAGATACGCAGTATTTT CASSPGWATSTDTQYF
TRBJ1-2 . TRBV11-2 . TGTGCCAGCAGCTTAGATCTTGGAACAGGGTCTTCGGGCGGCTACACCTTC CASSLDLGTGSSGGYTF
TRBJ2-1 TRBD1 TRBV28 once TGTGCCAGCAGGCCAGCCGGGACAGGGGGCGATGAGCAGTTCTTC CASRPAGTGGDEQFF
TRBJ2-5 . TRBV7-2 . TGTGCCAGCAATAGGGGCAGCCAAGTGCCGTACTTC CASNRGSQVPYF
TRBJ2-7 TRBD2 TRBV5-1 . TGCGCCAGCAGCTCCCGACTAGCGGGAGGAGACGAGCAGTACTTC CASSSRLAGGDEQYF
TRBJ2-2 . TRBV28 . TGTGCCAGCAGGGAAAGCACCGGGGAGCTGTTTTTT CASRESTGELFF